Ten or more counts support the clone carrying this T cell receptor beta chain. This sample was included in a study of neurological immune-mediated disorders. The CDR3 covers 12 residues. The V gene's germline CDR1 is SGHRS and CDR2 YFSETQ. Trimming cost V 3 bases and J 5 bases, with 9 bases left between them. TCRdb reanalysed the 5' RACE reads using MiXCR and keeps one entry per CDR3 protein. The sample consists of some 50,000 distinct CDR3 sequences, 20% to 30% of them appearing once. The sequence came from a woman aged 70-85 years in good health. The sample consisted of PBMCs. The chain carries TRBV5-1 and TRBJ2-7; D is uncertain. CDR3 region: CASSWQSHEQYF. The CDR3, as DNA: TGCGCCAGCAGCTGGCAGAGTCACGAGCAGTACTTC.